This T cell receptor (beta chain) was identified during a study of T cell responses to AZD1222 COVID-19 vaccine. Worth noting for this clone: Its antigen is as yet unknown.

V lost 0 bases and J lost 7; bases outside the gene matches: 7. The CDR3 is 17 amino acids. Germline assignment: CDR1 SGDLS and CDR2 YYNGEE. Profiled with immunoSEQ multiplex PCR; TCRdb holds only in-frame clones, not every one. The repertoire holds some 180,000 clones, with 90% to 95% as singletons. Study findings and constraints: It was only after the peak T cell response that any repertoires were sampled.

The chain joins TRBV9 to TRBJ1-6, with 10 bases matching TRBD1. The clonotype originates from an adult who received the AZD1222 COVID-19 vaccine. The starting material was peripheral blood, obtained 28 days after the second AZD1222 dose. The CDR3 coding sequence is TGTGCCAGCAGCGTAGCTCGTGGACAGGGGGGAAATTCACCCCTCCACTTT. Translating gives CASSVARGQGGNSPLHF. The full variable domain, in which reference TRBV9 and TRBJ1-6 provide the parts outside the CDR3, is DSGVTQTPKHLITATGQRVTLRCSPRSGDLSVYWYQQSLDQGLQFLIQYYNGEERAKGNILERFSAQQFPDLHSELNLSSLELGDSALYFCASSVARGQGGNSPLHFGNGTRLTVT.